A selection of T cell receptor beta chains follows, all from one sample in a study of cytomegalovirus exposure and HLA in healthy donors. Assay used: immunoSEQ multiplex PCR; TCRdb lists only in-frame clones, some missing. Altogether 110,000 to 150,000 clones are present, about three quarters being singletons, with the ten largest covering 1% to 1.5%. Source material: PBMCs. Source of these receptors: a male donor in good health and CMV-seropositive. Both conserved end residues are part of each CDR3. Fields, in order: clone size, D gene, J gene, V gene, CDR3 protein, CDR3 DNA. A D gene is named only where the DNA matches it firmly. Rows may omit the clone size; those that give it use once, few, many or a size class.

- TRBD1 TRBJ2-7 TRBV19 CATRQGAYEQYF TGTGCCACCAGACAGGGCGCCTACGAGCAGTACTTC
once TRBD2 TRBJ2-2 TRBV6-4 CASSKASGDTGELFF TGTGCCAGCAGTAAGGCTAGCGGGGACACCGGGGAGCTGTTTTTT
- TRBD2 TRBJ2-5 TRBV5-1 CASSLGTSGAPFPYETQYF TGCGCCAGCAGCCTCGGGACTAGCGGGGCCCCGTTCCCTTATGAGACCCAGTACTTC
- TRBD1 TRBJ1-6 TRBV6-1 CASRWTGNNSPLHF TGTGCCAGCCGTTGGACAGGGAATAATTCACCCCTCCACTTT
- TRBD1 TRBJ1-1 TRBV18 CASSPPGQYMNTEAFF TGTGCCAGCTCACCACCGGGACAGTACATGAACACTGAAGCTTTCTTT
- - TRBJ1-1 TRBV2 CASSGDIVAFF TGTGCCAGCAGTGGGGACATCGTAGCTTTCTTT
- TRBD2 TRBJ2-2 TRBV10-3 CAILDSGLAGATGELFF TGTGCCATCCTCGATTCGGGACTAGCGGGAGCCACCGGGGAGCTGTTTTTT
- - TRBJ2-7 TRBV11-2 CASSQRVRLTSSYEQYF TGTGCCAGCAGCCAACGGGTCAGGCTGACTAGTAGCTACGAGCAGTACTTC
- - TRBJ2-5 TRBV7-2 CASSLRLTADQETQYF TGTGCCAGCAGCTTAAGGCTAACGGCGGATCAAGAGACCCAGTACTTC
once - TRBJ1-4 TRBV10-3 CAISEGSTNEKLFF TGTGCCATCAGTGAGGGGAGCACTAATGAAAAACTGTTTTTT
- TRBD1 TRBJ1-3 TRBV7-8 CASSLTRTGAGNTIYF TGTGCCAGCAGCTTAACTCGGACAGGGGCTGGAAACACCATATATTTT
- TRBD1 TRBJ2-5 TRBV12-5 CASGLAGTGKRGETQYF TGTGCTAGTGGTTTGGCAGGGACAGGGAAGAGGGGGGAGACCCAGTACTTC
- - TRBJ1-1 TRBV25-1 CASGGGLTEAFF TGTGCCAGCGGAGGAGGGTTGACTGAAGCTTTCTTT
- - TRBJ2-5 TRBV5-1 CASSLAVSETQYF TGCGCCAGCAGCTTGGCTGTTTCGGAGACCCAGTACTTC
- - TRBJ2-2 TRBV14 CASSQDLTGELFF TGTGCCAGCAGCCAAGACCTGACCGGGGAGCTGTTTTTT
- TRBD1 TRBJ2-1 TRBV7-9 CASSLGQGELNEQFF TGTGCCAGCAGCTTAGGACAGGGTGAACTCAATGAGCAGTTCTTC
- TRBD1 TRBJ1-5 TRBV25-1 CASSATGGQPQHF TGTGCCAGCAGTGCTACAGGGGGCCAGCCCCAGCATTTT
- TRBD1 TRBJ2-7 TRBV5-1 CASSWDSSYEQYF TGCGCCAGCAGCTGGGACAGCTCCTACGAGCAGTACTTC
few - TRBJ1-6 TRBV5-1 CASSLGQYNSPLHF TGCGCCAGCAGCTTGGGTCAGTATAATTCACCCCTCCACTTT
- TRBD1 TRBJ2-2 TRBV5-1 CASRIQGAYGELFF TGCGCCAGCAGGATACAGGGGGCGTACGGGGAGCTGTTTTTT
- TRBD1 TRBJ1-5 TRBV6-5 CASSSGQGARNQPQHF TGTGCCAGCAGTTCCGGACAGGGGGCTCGGAATCAGCCCCAGCATTTT
few - TRBJ2-7 TRBV28 CASSPNYSLLAYEQYF TGTGCCAGCAGTCCCAACTACTCACTACTCGCCTACGAGCAGTACTTC
- TRBD2 TRBJ2-7 TRBV19 CASSRLAGVYEQYF TGTGCCAGTAGCCGACTAGCGGGAGTCTACGAGCAGTACTTC
- - TRBJ1-3 TRBV7-9 CASSLEGDPKGNTIYF TGTGCCAGCAGCTTAGAGGGGGACCCGAAAGGAAACACCATATATTTT